Each of the 5 T cell receptor beta chains below was sequenced from the same sample in a study of blood T cell repertoires in COVID-19. TCRdb's table, derived via immunoSEQ multiplex PCR, lists solely in-frame clones and lacks some. Found here are under 300,000 clones, around 82% of them singletons; the top ten hold about 5.3%. Sequenced sample: peripheral blood. These receptors all stem from a woman aged 80 or over with active or convalescent COVID-19.

This chain uses TRBV5-5 with TRBJ1-1; D remains unclear. V was cut by 1 base and J by 1 base, with 5 bases left in between. Germline-derived CDR1 and CDR2 are SGHKS and YYEKEE (reference sequence). This CDR3 spans 13 amino acids. This chain's CDR3 is CASSLTQNTEAFF. The CDR3 DNA reads as TGTGCCAGCAGCTTGACTCAGAACACTGAAGCTTTCTTT.

This chain connects TRBV5-1 to TRBJ2-3; TRBD1 might be the D (6 bases). CDR1 SGHRS and CDR2 YFSETQ come from the germline V gene. V dropped 2 bases and J dropped 2 bases, with 9 bases sitting between them. The CDR3 consists of 14 residues. CDR3 in amino acids: CASSFDRSTDTQYF. DNA of the CDR3: TGCGCCAGCAGCTTCGACAGGTCCACAGATACGCAGTATTTT.

This clone has only one observation. The CDR3 is CASSSSGGTEAFF. The CDR3 region has the DNA TGTGCCAGCAGCTCCTCAGGGGGCACTGAAGCTTTCTTT. The J gene is TRBJ1-1, the V gene TRBV5-4; 7 bases map to TRBD1. This CDR3 has 13 amino acids. V shed 3 bases and J 4 bases; nucleotides not matched to a gene: 3. In germline, CDR1 is SGHNT, CDR2 YYREEE (reference sequence).

The chain recombines TRBV19 with TRBJ1-2, with TRBD1 matching 9 bases. The CDR3 covers 15 residues. J was trimmed by 0 bases and V by 9 bases; bases with no gene match: 8. Germline V CDR1 and CDR2: LNHDA, SQIVND (reference sequence). The CDR3 sequence: CASHRQGGANYGYTF. CDR3 DNA sequence: TGTGCCAGCCATAGACAGGGGGGAGCTAACTATGGCTACACCTTC.

The gene calls are TRBV5-6 and TRBJ1-5; D may be TRBD1 (6 bases). CDR3 length equals 16 residues. CDR1 and CDR2 from the germline V gene are SGHDT and YYEEEE. Trimming took 2 bases from V and 1 from J, leaving 13 bases between them. The CDR3 DNA is TGTGCCAGCAGCTTAGGGGGGGTAGGAAGCAATCAGCCCCAGCATTTT. Amino acid sequence: CASSLGGVGSNQPQHF.